This entry lists 27 T cell receptor beta chains sequenced from one sample in a study of T cells in Graves' hyperthyroidism and ophthalmopathy. TCR beta CDR3 regions were amplified from RNA. Using the HTBI primer set, a first-round RT-PCR was run on the TCR CDR3. TCRdb independently ran MiXCR on the multiplex PCR reads; one entry per CDR3 protein. The sample has some 180,000 distinct CDR3 sequences; about 17% are singletons. Material for sequencing was blood. The receptor set was obtained from a woman aged 45-60 years with Graves' hyperthyroidism.

This clonotype was observed a few times. It may be a read error: a sequence one base away is much more abundant. The rearrangement uses TRBV7-9 and TRBJ1-4, with 7 bases lining up with TRBD1. There are 14 residues in the CDR3. CDR1 is SEHNR, CDR2 FQNEAQ, per germline (reference sequence). The CDR3 here is CASSLRQGGEELFF. The CDR3 DNA reads as TGTGCCAGCAGTCTCAGACAGGGAGGTGAAGAACTGTTTTTT. Looking up the rest from reference TRBV7-9 and TRBJ1-4 gives the full variable domain: DTGVSQNPRHKITKRGQNVTFRCDPISEHNRLYWYRQTLGQGPEFLTYFQNEAQLEKSRLLSDRFSAERPKGSFSTLEIQRTEQGDSAMYLCASSLRQGGEELFFGSGTQLSVL.

The chain combines TRBV28 with TRBJ2-5, with D perhaps matching TRBD1 (5 bases). The germline V gene has CDR1 MDHEN and CDR2 SYDVKM. V dropped 5 bases and J dropped 5 bases, with 15 bases sitting between them. There are 14 residues in the CDR3. DNA for the CDR3: TGTGCCAGCAGTGAAGCCCAGGGTGGGGAGACCCAGTACTTC. As protein: CASSEAQGGETQYF.

J is TRBJ1-3 and V is TRBV12-3 or TRBV12-4; no clear D gene. The V gene lost 6 bases and the J gene lost 0 bases, with 18 bases spanning the gap. The CDR3 has 17 amino acids. The CDR3 DNA is TGTGCCAGCAGCCGGTCAGATTTAACCCTCTCTGGAAACACCATATATTTT. Protein product: CASSRSDLTLSGNTIYF.

This clonotype was detected many times. The V call is TRBV2, the J call TRBJ1-5; 7 bases agree with TRBD1. Looked up from germline, CDR1 is SNHLY and CDR2 is FYNNEI. V shed 4 bases, J shed 3 bases, and the junction held 6 bases outside the gene matches. The CDR3 has 15 amino acids. The CDR3 DNA sequence: TGTGCCAGCAGTGTGAAGGGACAGCACAATCAGCCCCAGCATTTT. Translation: CASSVKGQHNQPQHF.

The CDR3 nucleotides are TGTGCCAGCGTAGGTAGCGGGAGCTATGATACGCAGTATTTT. As protein: CASVGSGSYDTQYF. The chain links TRBV11-2 to TRBJ2-3; 9 bases are a match to TRBD2. V lost 8 bases to trimming and J lost 6 bases; unmatched junction nucleotides: 9. Per the germline V gene, CDR1 is SGHAT and CDR2 is FQNNGV. The CDR3 is 14 amino acids.

This clonotype was seen repeatedly, ten times or more. V gene TRBV28 combines with J gene TRBJ1-6; D gene uncertain. The CDR3 is made up of 14 amino acids. Germline V gives CDR1 MDHEN, CDR2 SYDVKM. With 7 bases removed from V and 7 bases from J, the gap between germline ends came to 14 bases. The CDR3 sequence is CASNSDLFNSPLHF. In DNA, the CDR3 is TGTGCCAGCAACTCTGACTTATTCAATTCACCCCTCCACTTT.

J is TRBJ1-6 and V is TRBV7-9; the D is unclear. Trimming removed 8 bases at V and 8 bases at J, with 1 base between. The CDR3 runs 9 residues. Germline V gene data show CDR1 as SEHNR and CDR2 as FQNEAQ (reference sequence). The CDR3 sequence: CASDSPLHF. As DNA, the CDR3 is TGTGCCAGCGATTCACCCCTCCACTTT.

This clonotype appeared many times. The chain employs TRBV7-3 and TRBJ1-5; tentative D call: TRBD1 (6 bases). CDR1 and CDR2 (germline): SGHTA, FQGTGA. V was shortened by 5 bases and J by 4 bases, with 9 bases between the two germline ends. The CDR3 contains 13 residues. In nucleotides, the CDR3 is TGTGCCAGCAGCCAGGGGAGGAATCAGCCCCAGCATTTT. Amino acid sequence: CASSQGRNQPQHF.

This clonotype came up many times. This sequence joins TRBV7-9 and TRBJ1-2; D is possibly TRBD1 (6 bases). Germline V gene lookup returns CDR1 SEHNR and CDR2 FQNEAQ (reference sequence). V was shortened by 2 bases and J by 5 bases, with 18 bases between the two germline ends. CDR3 length: 16 amino acids. The CDR3 spells CASSLQGPPDGYGYTF. The CDR3 nucleotides read TGTGCCAGCAGCTTACAGGGGCCGCCCGACGGATATGGCTACACCTTC.

The sample holds many counts of this clonotype. In DNA, the CDR3 is TGTGCCAGCAGTAGGACATCGAGCTCCTACAATGAGCAGTTCTTC. Its translation: CASSRTSSSYNEQFF. V is TRBV6-1 and J is TRBJ2-1, with D perhaps matching TRBD1 (5 bases). The CDR3 runs 15 residues. Germline CDR1 and CDR2: MNHNS and SASEGT. Between the trimmed V and J ends, which lost 5 bases and 0 bases, there was a span of 11 bases.

The chain couples TRBV10-3 to TRBJ1-5; tentatively, D is TRBD1 (5 bases). This CDR3 is built from 12 residues. Germline CDR1 and CDR2: ENHRY and SYGVKD. Trimming shortened V by 7 bases and J by 3 bases, and 7 bases separated the two germline ends. CDR3 DNA sequence: TGTGCCATCAAAGGGGTCAATCAGCCCCAGCATTTT. The encoded protein is CAIKGVNQPQHF.

This clonotype was found many times. This chain connects TRBV2 to TRBJ2-7, with 10 nucleotides matching TRBD1. Germline CDR1 SNHLY, CDR2 FYNNEI. V trimming: 7 bases; J trimming: 3 bases; junction bases outside the gene matches: 6. This CDR3 has 14 residues. CDR3 in amino acids: CASIFRDRGYEQYF. For the CDR3, the DNA is TGTGCCAGCATATTCCGGGACAGGGGCTACGAGCAGTACTTC.

The chain carries TRBV4-1 and TRBJ1-1, with D maybe TRBD1 (5 bases). CDR1 and CDR2 (germline): MGHRA, YSYEKL. There are 14 residues in the CDR3. Trimming stripped 7 bases from V and 7 bases from J, with 19 bases between. This chain's CDR3 is CASIPGTPAGEAFF. CDR3 bases: TGCGCCAGCATCCCCGGGACCCCGGCGGGTGAAGCTTTCTTT.

On this clonotype itself: A much larger clone lies one base from this, so it may be a read error. The genes are TRBV6-1 and TRBJ2-5, with a weak D call TRBD1 (6 bases). The CDR3 loop spans 13 amino acids. Germline-derived CDR1 and CDR2 are MNHNS and SASEGT. The CDR3 loop reads CAGRADSQETQYF. For the CDR3, the DNA is TGTGCCGGCAGAGCGGACAGCCAAGAGACCCAGTACTTC.

This clonotype was seen many times. The CDR3 reads CSAREGTGDIAEQFF. CDR3 in DNA: TGCAGTGCACGAGAAGGGACAGGGGATATAGCTGAGCAGTTCTTC. V and J are TRBV20-1 and TRBJ2-1; TRBD1 aligns across 10 bases. Germline CDR1 DFQATT, CDR2 SNEGSKA (reference sequence). The CDR3 spans 15 residues. After removal of 6 bases from V and 9 bases from J, the junction contained 14 bases not matched to a gene.

The chain carries TRBV4-2 and TRBJ2-3, with 9 nucleotides matching TRBD2. The CDR3 covers 17 residues. The J segment lost 2 bases and the V segment lost 0 bases, leaving 6 bases of the junction unmatched. Germline CDR1 and CDR2: LGHNA and YNFKEQ. The CDR3 sequence: CASSQDPAGGTTDTQYF. As DNA, the CDR3 is TGTGCCAGCAGCCAAGACCCAGCGGGGGGAACCACAGATACGCAGTATTTT.

Many counts were recorded for this clonotype. The chain employs TRBV15 and TRBJ1-4, with a possible D match to TRBD1 (5 bases). V was shortened by 0 bases and J by 7 bases, with 12 bases between the two germline ends. Germline CDR1 reads LNHNV; CDR2 reads YYDKDF (reference sequence). The CDR3 is 15 residues long. This CDR3 reads CATSRDIQVSEKLFF. CDR3 sequence (DNA): TGTGCCACCAGCAGAGATATACAGGTCTCTGAAAAACTGTTTTTT.

This clonotype was seen many times. CDR3 sequence: CASSRGQGAVDTQYF. CDR3 nucleotides: TGTGCCAGCAGTCGGGGACAGGGTGCAGTAGATACGCAGTATTTT. The rearrangement uses TRBV7-9 and TRBJ2-3, with 9 bases that match TRBD1. CDR3 length: 15 amino acids. CDR1 is SEHNR, CDR2 FQNEAQ, per germline (reference sequence). V was pared by 6 bases and J by 5 bases, with 9 bases of the junction left unmatched. Variable domain in full (rest from reference TRBV7-9 and TRBJ2-3): DTGVSQNPRHKITKRGQNVTFRCDPISEHNRLYWYRQTLGQGPEFLTYFQNEAQLEKSRLLSDRFSAERPKGSFSTLEIQRTEQGDSAMYLCASSRGQGAVDTQYFGPGTRLTVL.

This clonotype was found many times. V is TRBV6-1 and J is TRBJ2-7; D remains unclear. This CDR3 contains 14 residues. V lost 1 base, J lost 3 bases, and 10 bases lay in between. Germline V CDR1 and CDR2: MNHNS, SASEGT. The CDR3 sequence: CASSEGEESYEQYF. The CDR3 DNA follows: TGTGCCAGCAGTGAAGGAGAGGAGAGCTACGAGCAGTACTTC.

There are a few counts of this clonotype. The chain links TRBV5-1 to TRBJ1-3; 8 nucleotides line up with TRBD1. CDR1 is SGHRS and CDR2 is YFSETQ in the germline V gene. The CDR3 runs 19 residues. V lost 0 bases and J lost 0; bases outside the gene matches: 11. CDR3 residues: CASSLAGWDRFSSGNTIYF. The CDR3, as DNA: TGCGCCAGCAGCTTGGCCGGTTGGGACAGGTTTAGCTCTGGAAACACCATATATTTT. Full variable domain (missing parts from reference TRBV5-1 and TRBJ1-3): KAGVTQTPRYLIKTRGQQVTLSCSPISGHRSVSWYQQTPGQGLQFLFEYFSETQRNKGNFPGRFSGRQFSNSRSEMNVSTLELGDSALYLCASSLAGWDRFSSGNTIYFGEGSWLTVV.

A remark on this clonotype: A read error may account for a junction end that differs from germline. The rearrangement uses TRBV7-9 and TRBJ2-7; TRBD2 might be the D (6 bases). The germline CDR1 and CDR2 sequences are SEHNR and FQNEAQ (reference sequence). The length of the CDR3 is 14 residues. CDR3 in amino acids: CASSLVPGAYEQHF. DNA of the CDR3: TGTGCCAGCAGCTTAGTTCCGGGAGCCTACGAGCAGCACTTC.

This clonotype has a count of ten or more. The chain couples TRBV5-1 to TRBJ2-2; TRBD2 aligns across 10 bases. Looked up from germline, CDR1 is SGHRS and CDR2 is YFSETQ. The CDR3 extends over 15 amino acids. The ends lost 3 bases at V and 4 bases at J; junction bases unmatched: 3. CDR3 sequence reads: CASSWTSGITGELFF. The CDR3 DNA sequence: TGCGCCAGCAGCTGGACTAGCGGTATCACCGGGGAGCTGTTTTTT.

This clonotype was observed at least ten times. The chain links TRBV3-1 to TRBJ1-1, with D possibly TRBD1 on 5 matching bases. CDR1 LGHDT and CDR2 YNNKEL come from the germline V gene (reference sequence). The V end lost 4 bases, the J end lost 3 bases, and 12 bases lay between the germline ends. This CDR3 region has 14 residues. CDR3 bases: TGTGCCAGCAGCCGAGGGGACCGAGACACTGAAGCTTTCTTT. Protein product: CASSRGDRDTEAFF.

This clonotype has ten or more counts. The rearrangement joins TRBV6-1 to TRBJ2-7, with 7 bases matching TRBD1. CDR1 MNHNS and CDR2 SASEGT come from the germline V gene. The CDR3 is 16 residues long. V dropped 6 bases and J dropped 0; count of bases not matched to a gene: 11. Here the CDR3 DNA reads TGTGCCAGCAGATCGGACAGGTGGCTTATCTCCTACGAGCAGTACTTC. Its translation: CASRSDRWLISYEQYF.

Points on this clonotype: A much larger clone differs by one base, so this may be a read error. V is TRBV4-3 and J is TRBJ1-2; the D gene is possibly TRBD1 (5 bases). This CDR3 region has 12 residues. The germline V gene has CDR1 LGHNA and CDR2 YSLEER. V was shortened by 0 bases and J by 7 bases, with 6 bases between the two germline ends. CDR3 nucleotide sequence: TGCGCCAGCAGCCAAGACAGGGTTGGCTACACCTTC. It yields the protein CASSQDRVGYTF.

The rearrangement uses TRBV18 and TRBJ1-2, with TRBD1 as a possible D gene (6 bases). V lost 3 bases to trimming and J lost 0 bases, with 17 bases between them. The germline gives CDR1 KGHSH, CDR2 LQKENI. This CDR3 is built from 17 residues. The CDR3 bases are TGTGCCAGCTCACCTGGGCGGCAACAGGGTTCTAACTATGGCTACACCTTC. Translated, it gives CASSPGRQQGSNYGYTF.

This clonotype was observed many times. The chain has TRBV11-3 and TRBJ2-5; tentatively, D is TRBD2 (5 bases). V gave up 5 bases and J gave up 6 bases, with 13 bases separating them. The CDR3 has 13 residues. The germline CDR1 and CDR2 sequences are SGHNT and YENEEA. CDR3 sequence reads: CASSQGLSKTQYF. In DNA, the CDR3 is TGTGCCAGCAGCCAAGGACTTTCAAAGACCCAGTACTTC.